The clone carrying this TCR beta chain was recorded many times. Its antigen is currently unknown. There were TCR beta CDR3 regions amplified from RNA transcripts. With the HTBI primer set, the TCR CDR3 went through a first round of RT-PCR. TCRdb re-analysed the multiplex PCR reads in MiXCR, keeping a single row per CDR3 protein. Of about 58,000 distinct CDR3 sequences in the sample, 40% to 55% were seen once. This entry belongs to a study of T cells in Graves' hyperthyroidism and ophthalmopathy. The CDR3 length is 15 residues. Germline assignment: CDR1 SNHLY and CDR2 FYNNEI. J was trimmed by 5 bases and V by 2 bases; bases with no gene match: 8. Study results and limitations: Stable hyperthyroidism was told apart from ophthalmopathy by a model built on 13 V-J features.

The rearrangement joins TRBV2 to TRBJ2-5; 7 bases are shared with TRBD1. The sample consisted of blood. This TCR came from a woman in her twenties or thirties with Graves' ophthalmopathy. The CDR3 here is CASSERGQYSETQYF. DNA of the CDR3: TGTGCCAGCAGTGAACGGGGACAGTATTCTGAGACCCAGTACTTC.